Sequencing of this TCR beta chain was carried out in a study of identical twins. General study findings and limits: Sequences that were out-of-frame, alpha and twin-shared displayed an excess of low generation probability. It was possible that invariant MAIT and iNKT cells partly confounded the zero-insertion analyses.

One entry per CDR3 protein results from TCRdb running MiXCR on the 5' RACE reads. The sample consists of a few hundred thousand distinct CDR3 sequences, 13% to 15% of them appearing once. The germline V gene has CDR1 DFQATT and CDR2 SNEGSKA (reference sequence). CDR3 size: 15 residues. V dropped 0 bases and J dropped 4 bases, with 16 bases sitting between them. This clonotype was seen at least ten times. Its matching antigen is unknown. This sample also appeared in a second study, on yellow fever vaccine responses in identical twins. That work contributes: Twins reportedly appeared to share part of their vaccine T cell response while keeping part individual.

The origin of this receptor is a woman under 30 in good health. Sequencing used CD4+ T cells sorted from blood. The V gene is TRBV20-1, the J gene TRBJ2-7; D perhaps matches TRBD1 (6 bases). The CDR3 is CSARDPDGQPYEQYF. The CDR3 DNA sequence: TGCAGTGCTAGAGATCCGGACGGACAGCCATACGAGCAGTACTTC.